The 4 T cell receptor beta chains given below trace back to one sample, sequenced in a study of cytotoxic CD8 clonotypes in ibrutinib-treated CLL (dated by TCRdb to about 2021). Receptor libraries were prepared by the immunoSEQ multiplex PCR assay. The source is immuneACCESS, and TCRdb retained only in-frame sequences with V and J called. Part of the clones is not carried over; for the studies checked, unresolved V genes explain less than half of this, and the remainder is unexplained. For this sample the table gives 130,000 or so clones, of which around three quarters were detected only once. The ten largest clonotypes hold under 35% of the sample. The label giving this sample's time point can be read as: 12 months on ibrutinib. The sequences come from PBMCs, collected after 12 months of ibrutinib treatment. Receptor source: a human donor with chronic lymphocytic leukemia.

The V gene is TRBV7-2, the J gene TRBJ1-6, with TRBD1 matching over 7 bases. Germline-derived CDR1 and CDR2 are SGHTA and FQGNSA. CDR3 length equals 14 residues. V was pared by 5 bases and J by 6 bases, with 4 bases of the junction left unmatched. For the CDR3, the DNA is TGTGCCAGCAGCCCGGGACAGCCTAATTCACCCCTCCACTTT. It encodes CASSPGQPNSPLHF.

The V call is TRBV20-1, the J call TRBJ2-7, with D hard to call. CDR1 DFQATT and CDR2 SNEGSKA come from the germline V gene (reference sequence). This CDR3 comprises 11 residues. V was shortened by 3 bases and J by 0 bases, with 3 bases between the two germline ends. The CDR3 bases are TGCAGTGCTAGGGGCTCCTACGAGCAGTACTTC. Its protein product is CSARGSYEQYF.

This chain links TRBV7-9 with TRBJ2-5; 7 positions agree with TRBD2. Germline CDR1 SEHNR, CDR2 FQNEAQ (reference sequence). The CDR3 is 14 amino acids. V trimming: 0 bases; J trimming: 3 bases; junction bases outside the gene matches: 1. The CDR3 coding sequence is TGTGCCAGCAGCTTAGCGGGAGGGGAAGAGACCCAGTACTTC. Translated: CASSLAGGEETQYF.

V gene TRBV9 combines with J gene TRBJ1-2; D is unresolved. The CDR3 extends over 14 amino acids. The germline V gene encodes CDR1 SGDLS and CDR2 YYNGEE. The ends were cut back, 4 bases at V and 0 bases at J, with 10 bases in the middle. The chain's CDR3 is CASSILPANYGYTF. CDR3 sequence (DNA): TGTGCCAGCAGCATTCTTCCGGCTAACTATGGCTACACCTTC.